This T cell receptor (beta chain) comes out of a study of blood T cell repertoires in COVID-19. Study-wide context: Nucleic acid was either cDNA or gDNA, and it came from T cells, B-cell-depleted T cells, or PBMCs.

Methods used by the authors: The authors estimated nucleated cell counts from reference gene primer amplification. The table came from immunoSEQ multiplex PCR; TCRdb's copy has only in-frame clones and leaves some out. V, J and clone size reflect that table, while D and trimming were determined from the DNA. The sample carries fewer than 350,000 clones, about 85% recorded once. Germline CDR1 and CDR2: SSHAT and FNYEAQ (reference sequence). The CDR3 totals 19 residues. Comments on this clone: At one end, the junction sequence differs from germline, possibly due to a read error.

Assignment of participants to cohorts was predicated upon participant-reported clinical history. Before they entered the study, exposed participants had met a COVID-19 case within 2 weeks. The chain carries TRBV7-7 and TRBJ2-2; 9 bases line up with TRBD1. This clonotype was sampled from a woman aged 25-40 years who had been exposed to COVID-19. The source material was PBMCs or T cells enriched from blood (not recorded which). CDR3 nucleotide sequence: TGTGCTAGCAGCTTAATTACAGGGGGCGTCGGCGTGAGCACCGGGGAGCTGTTTTTT. Its protein product is CASSLITGGVGVSTGELFF.